The 4 T cell receptor beta chains presented below share a single source sample, sequenced in a study of CD8 T cells in Susac syndrome. Reverse transcription of roughly 0.5 to 1 ug RNA was performed with random hexamers. TCRdb reprocessed the immunoSEQ multiplex PCR reads with MiXCR, giving one entry per CDR3 protein. Of around 45,000 distinct CDR3 sequences detected, over 85% appear once; the ten largest clones hold more than 0.45%. Sequencing used CD8+ T cells from PBMCs. These receptors all come from a human donor in good health.

This chain links TRBV2 with TRBJ1-1; D remains unclear. The CDR3 runs to 11 residues. V lost 10 bases, J lost 5 bases, and 11 bases lay in between. The germline V gene has CDR1 SNHLY and CDR2 FYNNEI. CDR3 loop: CAISVGTEAFF. The CDR3, as DNA: TGTGCCATCTCAGTGGGAACTGAAGCTTTCTTT. Complete variable domain (other parts from reference TRBV2 and TRBJ1-1): EPEVTQTPSHQVTQMGQEVILRCVPISNHLYFYWYRQILGQKVEFLVSFYNNEISEKSEIFDDQFSVERPDGSNFTLKIRSTKLEDSAMYFCAISVGTEAFFGQGTRLTVV.

The rearrangement links TRBV7-6 to TRBJ2-3; D may match TRBD1 or TRBD2 (5 bases each). Deletions cut 8 bases from V and 5 bases from J, with 17 bases between. The CDR3 consists of 14 residues. CDR1 is SGHVS and CDR2 is FNYEAQ in the germline V gene. The CDR3 DNA follows: TGTGCCAGCTCCTCCCTGGGGGTTAGAGATACGCAGTATTTT. The encoded protein is CASSSLGVRDTQYF.

This CDR3 reads CSARGQTSNEQFF. The CDR3 DNA is TGCAGTGCTAGAGGTCAGACTAGCAATGAGCAGTTCTTC. The chain couples TRBV20-1 to TRBJ2-1; the D gene is possibly TRBD2 (6 bases). CDR3 length equals 13 residues. Trimming left V 1 base short and J 6 bases short, with 10 bases between. Germline lookup yields CDR1 DFQATT and CDR2 SNEGSKA (reference sequence).

This chain's CDR3 is CASSQVTGPAFNEQFF. The CDR3 DNA follows: TGTGCCAGCAGCCAAGTTACCGGCCCTGCCTTCAATGAGCAGTTCTTC. The gene calls are TRBV3-1 and TRBJ2-1; no clear D gene. V was pared by 1 base and J by 6 bases, with 16 bases between. Germline CDR1 reads LGHDT; CDR2 reads YNNKEL (reference sequence). This CDR3 is built from 16 residues.